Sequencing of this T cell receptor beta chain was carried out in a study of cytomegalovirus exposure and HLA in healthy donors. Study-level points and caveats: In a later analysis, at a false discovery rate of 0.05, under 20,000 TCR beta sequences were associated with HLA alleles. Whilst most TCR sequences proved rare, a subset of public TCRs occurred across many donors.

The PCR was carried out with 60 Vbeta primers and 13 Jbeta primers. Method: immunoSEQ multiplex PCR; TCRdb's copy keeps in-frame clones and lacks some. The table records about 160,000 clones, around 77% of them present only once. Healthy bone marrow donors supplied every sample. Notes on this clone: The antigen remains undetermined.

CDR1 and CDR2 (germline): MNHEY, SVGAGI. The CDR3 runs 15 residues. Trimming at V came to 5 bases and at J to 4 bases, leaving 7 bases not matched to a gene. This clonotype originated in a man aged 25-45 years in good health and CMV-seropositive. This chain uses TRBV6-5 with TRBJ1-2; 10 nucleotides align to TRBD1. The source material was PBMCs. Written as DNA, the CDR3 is TGTGCCAGCAGTCTCCGGGACAGGGGAAGCTATGGCTACACCTTC. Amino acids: CASSLRDRGSYGYTF.